This entry is about one T cell receptor (beta chain). Antigen: not known. Sequencing was performed with immunoSEQ multiplex PCR; in TCRdb, only in-frame clones are kept and a portion is missing. This table holds around 100,000 clones, about 89% found once. These data belong to a study of T cell responses to AZD1222 COVID-19 vaccine. Looking at the study overall: Pooled in the analysis were second doses at about 4 or about 12 weeks. General study findings and limits: Spike-spanning, vaccine-associated CD4 TCRs were dominant at 160-218 and 743-854. Recipients of AZD1222 seropositive at baseline numbered only 5 to 7. No day 14 peak samples; only post-peak repertoires were characterized.

Germline CDR1 is LGHNA and CDR2 is YNFKEQ. V gave up 4 bases and J gave up 0 bases, with 10 bases separating them. The CDR3 totals 15 residues. The chain combines TRBV4-2 with TRBJ1-5; D gene unclear. This specimen was peripheral blood, taken on day 0 of AZD1222 vaccination. The sequence derives from an adult in good health. In nucleotides, the CDR3 is TGTGCCAGCAGCCCATACGAGGTTAGCAATCAGCCCCAGCATTTT. It is translated as CASSPYEVSNQPQHF.